A single sample gave rise to the 14 T cell receptor beta chains below, sequenced in a study of blood T cell repertoires in COVID-19 (dated by TCRdb to 2018 to 2020). Libraries were prepared through the immunoSEQ multiplex PCR assay. Entries here come from immuneACCESS through TCRdb and include only in-frame sequences with V and J called. Some clones fail to appear in such tables; in the studies checked, an unresolved V gene covers under half of the shortfall, and the cause of the remainder is unknown. Recorded for this sample are 220,000 or so clones; 65% to 85% of them occurred a single time. Together, the top ten hold more than 3% of the sample. Source material: PBMCs or T cells enriched from blood (not recorded which). These receptors were taken from a woman aged 55 to 70 who had recovered from COVID-19.

The rearrangement links TRBV6-2 or TRBV6-3 to TRBJ1-6, with 7 positions matching TRBD1. J was trimmed by 8 bases and V by 2 bases; bases with no gene match: 6. The CDR3 sequence is 15 residues long. Per the germline V gene, CDR1 is MNHEY and CDR2 is SVGEGT. CDR3 residues: CASSYETGRHSPLHF. The CDR3 DNA sequence: TGTGCCAGCAGTTACGAGACAGGGCGGCATTCACCCCTCCACTTT.

The chain employs TRBV4-3 and TRBJ1-6; the D is unclear. V lost 0 bases and J 6 bases, leaving 6 bases between the germline ends. Germline V lookup: CDR1 LGHNA, CDR2 YSLEER. This CDR3 region has 14 residues. As DNA, the CDR3 is TGCGCCAGCAGCCAAGACGGGGTTAATTCACCCCTCCACTTT. Amino acid sequence: CASSQDGVNSPLHF.

The rearrangement links TRBV2 to TRBJ1-1, with a weak D call TRBD1 (6 bases). Trimming took off 6 bases at V and 0 bases at J, with 11 bases between the two ends. Germline V CDR1 and CDR2: SNHLY, FYNNEI. This CDR3 region has 14 residues. CDR3 nucleotide sequence: TGTGCCAGCAGCGGGGCAGGGGTGAACACTGAAGCTTTCTTT. The encoded protein is CASSGAGVNTEAFF. Supplemented by reference TRBV2 and TRBJ1-1, the full variable domain reads EPEVTQTPSHQVTQMGQEVILRCVPISNHLYFYWYRQILGQKVEFLVSFYNNEISEKSEIFDDQFSVERPDGSNFTLKIRSTKLEDSAMYFCASSGAGVNTEAFFGQGTRLTVV.

V gene TRBV14 combines with J gene TRBJ1-3, with 7 bases fitting TRBD1. After removal of 1 base from V and 0 bases from J, the junction contained 3 bases not matched to a gene. The CDR3 covers 16 residues. In germline, CDR1 is SGHDN, CDR2 FVKESK. Here the CDR3 reads CASSQGDSYSGNTIYF. The CDR3, as DNA: TGTGCCAGCAGCCAAGGGGACAGCTACTCTGGAAACACCATATATTTT. Drawing the rest from reference TRBV14 and TRBJ1-3, the complete variable domain is EAGVTQFPSHSVIEKGQTVTLRCDPISGHDNLYWYRRVMGKEIKFLLHFVKESKQDESGMPNNRFLAERTGGTYSTLKVQPAELEDSGVYFCASSQGDSYSGNTIYFGEGSWLTVV.

The genes are TRBV7-9 and TRBJ2-1; 9 bases map to TRBD2. Germline V CDR1 and CDR2: SEHNR, FQNEAQ (reference sequence). Unmatched junction bases numbered 10, after V lost 1 base and J lost 0 bases. The CDR3 runs 19 residues. CDR3 region: CASSLELGLADSSYNEQFF. The CDR3 nucleotides are TGTGCCAGCAGCTTAGAGTTGGGACTAGCTGACAGCTCCTACAATGAGCAGTTCTTC. The variable domain in full, completed from reference TRBV7-9 and TRBJ2-1, reads DTGVSQNPRHKITKRGQNVTFRCDPISEHNRLYWYRQTLGQGPEFLTYFQNEAQLEKSRLLSDRFSAERPKGSFSTLEIQRTEQGDSAMYLCASSLELGLADSSYNEQFFGPGTRLTVL.

CDR3 protein: CASSSTGRNTGELFF. DNA for the CDR3: TGTGCCAGCAGCTCGACAGGGAGGAACACCGGGGAGCTGTTTTTT. The V gene is TRBV7-6, the J gene TRBJ2-2, with TRBD1 matching over 7 bases. Germline loops: CDR1 SGHVS, CDR2 FNYEAQ. The CDR3 runs 15 residues. V was pared by 4 bases and J by 1 base, with 3 bases of the junction left unmatched.

The chain joins TRBV5-1 to TRBJ2-2, with 12 bases that match TRBD2. Germline V gene data show CDR1 as SGHRS and CDR2 as YFSETQ. V shed 1 base, J shed 5 bases, and the junction held 6 bases outside the gene matches. The CDR3 length is 17 residues. CDR3 amino acids: CASSLTSGGLLTGELFF. The CDR3 bases are TGCGCCAGCAGCTTGACTAGCGGGGGGCTGCTAACCGGGGAGCTGTTTTTT.

This clone was counted only a few times. V usage is TRBV29-1 and J usage is TRBJ2-7; 13 nucleotides align to TRBD2. This CDR3 is built from 18 residues. After removal of 5 bases from V and 0 bases from J, the junction contained 13 bases not matched to a gene. Looked up from germline, CDR1 is SQVTM and CDR2 is ANQGSEA. CDR3 DNA sequence: TGCAGCGTTTCGGGCGCTCAGGGACTAGCGGGGAGCTCCTACGAGCAGTACTTC. This gives the protein CSVSGAQGLAGSSYEQYF.

This chain connects TRBV28 to TRBJ2-4, with TRBD2 identical over 7 bases. Trimming removed 3 bases from V and 2 bases from J; junction bases left unmatched: 7. Germline lookup yields CDR1 MDHEN and CDR2 SYDVKM. CDR3 length equals 16 residues. Here the CDR3 reads CASSFGGGGTKNIQYF. In nucleotides, the CDR3 is TGTGCCAGCAGTTTTGGGGGGGGAGGGACCAAAAACATTCAGTACTTC.

This chain connects TRBV6-5 to TRBJ2-3; perhaps TRBD2 as D (6 bases). Trimming took 11 bases from V and 4 from J, leaving 16 bases between them. Germline CDR1 MNHEY, CDR2 SVGAGI. The CDR3 has 13 residues. The CDR3 loop is CASTRGIADTQYF. In DNA, the CDR3 is TGTGCCTCAACCCGGGGGATCGCAGATACGCAGTATTTT.

This rearrangement joins TRBV7-6 to TRBJ2-7; 9 bases match TRBD2. This CDR3 comprises 15 residues. V shed 7 bases, J shed 0 bases, and the junction held 7 bases outside the gene matches. Germline values: CDR1 SGHVS, CDR2 FNYEAQ. The CDR3 DNA reads as TGTGCCAGCACCATAAGACTAGCGGACTCCTACGAGCAGTACTTC. This encodes CASTIRLADSYEQYF.

The V and J genes are TRBV4-1 and TRBJ2-1; 9 bases agree with TRBD2. Trimming took 0 bases from V and 12 from J; bases not matched to a gene: 3. Germline V gene sequence: CDR1 MGHRA, CDR2 YSYEKL. This CDR3 has 13 residues. The CDR3 sequence is CASSQEKAGGQFF. The CDR3 DNA is TGCGCCAGCAGCCAAGAAAAAGCGGGAGGGCAGTTCTTC.

The chain links TRBV4-1 to TRBJ1-5, with TRBD1 matching over 7 bases. CDR1 and CDR2 from the germline V gene are MGHRA and YSYEKL. The V and J ends lost 0 bases and 7 bases, in that order; junction bases with no gene match: 6. There are 15 residues in the CDR3. Here the CDR3 DNA reads TGCGCCAGCAGCCAAGACACAGGGGCAAGGCAGCCCCAGCATTTT. This gives the protein CASSQDTGARQPQHF.

The genes are TRBV5-1 and TRBJ2-3; a weak D match, TRBD1 (5 bases). The germline V gene encodes CDR1 SGHRS and CDR2 YFSETQ. Trimming cost V 2 bases and J 1 base, with 5 bases left between them. This CDR3 is 13 amino acids long. The CDR3 nucleotides are TGCGCCAGCAGCTTAGGGGGCACAGATACGCAGTATTTT. It codes for CASSLGGTDTQYF. The variable domain in full, completed from reference TRBV5-1 and TRBJ2-3, reads KAGVTQTPRYLIKTRGQQVTLSCSPISGHRSVSWYQQTPGQGLQFLFEYFSETQRNKGNFPGRFSGRQFSNSRSEMNVSTLELGDSALYLCASSLGGTDTQYFGPGTRLTVL.